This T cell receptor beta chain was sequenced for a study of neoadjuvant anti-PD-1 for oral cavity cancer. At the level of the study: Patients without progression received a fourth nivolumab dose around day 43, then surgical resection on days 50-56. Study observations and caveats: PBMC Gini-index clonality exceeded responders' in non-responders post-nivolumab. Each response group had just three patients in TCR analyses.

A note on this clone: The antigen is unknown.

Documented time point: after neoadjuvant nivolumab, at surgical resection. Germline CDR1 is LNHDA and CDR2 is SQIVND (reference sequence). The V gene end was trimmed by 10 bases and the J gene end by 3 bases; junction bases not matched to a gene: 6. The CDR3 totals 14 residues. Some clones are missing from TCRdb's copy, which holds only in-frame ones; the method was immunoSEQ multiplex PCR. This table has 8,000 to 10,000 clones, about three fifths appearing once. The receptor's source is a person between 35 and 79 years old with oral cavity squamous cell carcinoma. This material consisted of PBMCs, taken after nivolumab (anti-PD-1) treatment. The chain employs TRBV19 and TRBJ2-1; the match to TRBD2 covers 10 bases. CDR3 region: CATQLAGSYNEQFF. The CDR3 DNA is TGTGCCACCCAACTAGCGGGAAGCTACAATGAGCAGTTCTTC.